This T cell receptor (beta chain) originates from a study of blood T cell repertoires in COVID-19. In the study overall: Samples came from the United States, Italy and Spain, spanning acute and convalescent COVID-19. PBMCs, B-cell-depleted T cells, or T cells provided the cDNA or gDNA that made up the material.

The CDR3 sequence is 16 residues long. Germline lookup yields CDR1 MNHEY and CDR2 SMNVEV (reference sequence). The V and J ends lost 5 bases and 4 bases, in that order; junction bases with no gene match: 12. In the original processing: Nucleated cell counts were estimated from reference gene primer amplification. Sequenced by immunoSEQ multiplex PCR; TCRdb stores in-frame clones only, minus some. The V and J calls and clone size were taken over from that table, and D and trimming were inferred from the DNA. The profile shows about 210,000 clones, almost 90% of them singletons. This TCR came from a young man with active or convalescent COVID-19. What was sequenced was peripheral blood. The chain employs TRBV27 and TRBJ2-5, with TRBD2 matching 8 bases. As DNA, the CDR3 is TGTGCCAGCAGTCTTCGCTGGCGGGAGGTGGTAGAGACCCAGTACTTC. As protein: CASSLRWREVVETQYF.